The rows below give T cell receptor beta chains drawn from one sample of a study of tumor-infiltrating lymphocytes in oesophageal squamous cell carcinoma. Using its own MiXCR run on the PCR reads, TCRdb lists one record per CDR3 protein. The table shows roughly 21,000 distinct CDR3 sequences, with under 40% occurring only once. The sample comprised esophageal tumor tissue. These receptors came from a male donor with esophageal squamous cell carcinoma. Both conserved end residues are part of each CDR3. Each record gives: V gene, D gene, clone size, J gene, CDR3 protein, CDR3 DNA. A D gene is named only where the DNA matches it firmly. Some rows mark clone size as missing; the rest say once, few, many or name a class of expanded clone.

v_gene: TRBV7-9
d_gene: NA
abundance: many
j_gene: TRBJ2-7
CDR3aa: CASSRPQAGRSYEQYF
CDR3nt: TGTGCCAGCAGCCGCCCCCAGGCAGGTCGCTCCTACGAGCAGTACTTC

v_gene: TRBV7-9
d_gene: NA
abundance: many
j_gene: TRBJ1-2
CDR3aa: CASSLEDTYNYGYTF
CDR3nt: TGTGCCAGCAGCTTAGAAGATACTTATAACTATGGCTACACCTTC

v_gene: TRBV7-3
d_gene: TRBD2
abundance: NA
j_gene: TRBJ2-7
CDR3aa: CASSLVASGRAEQYF
CDR3nt: TGTGCCAGCAGCTTAGTGGCTAGCGGGAGGGCCGAGCAGTACTTC

v_gene: TRBV7-9
d_gene: NA
abundance: many
j_gene: TRBJ2-1
CDR3aa: CASSRLGQLTYNEQFF
CDR3nt: TGTGCCAGCAGCCGCCTAGGGCAGCTGACCTACAATGAGCAGTTCTTC

v_gene: TRBV7-2
d_gene: TRBD2
abundance: NA
j_gene: TRBJ2-1
CDR3aa: CASSRGLAGNEQFF
CDR3nt: TGTGCCAGCAGCCGAGGACTAGCGGGCAATGAGCAGTTCTTC

v_gene: TRBV2
d_gene: NA
abundance: few
j_gene: TRBJ1-5
CDR3aa: CASSDGHPYSNQPQHF
CDR3nt: TGTGCCAGCAGTGATGGGCACCCCTATAGCAATCAGCCCCAGCATTTT

v_gene: TRBV10-2
d_gene: TRBD2
abundance: many
j_gene: TRBJ2-3
CDR3aa: CASRGLRGGLADTQYF
CDR3nt: TGCGCCAGCAGGGGTCTGCGGGGGGGCCTTGCAGATACGCAGTATTTT

v_gene: TRBV7-3
d_gene: TRBD2
abundance: NA
j_gene: TRBJ2-7
CDR3aa: CASSSTTTGTSGRGYEQYF
CDR3nt: TGTGCCAGCAGCTCCACCACTACCGGGACTAGCGGGAGGGGCTACGAGCAGTACTTC

v_gene: TRBV18
d_gene: TRBD1
abundance: NA
j_gene: TRBJ2-4
CDR3aa: CASSYDRGLAKNIQYF
CDR3nt: TGTGCCAGCTCTTATGACAGGGGCTTAGCCAAAAACATTCAGTACTTC

v_gene: TRBV9
d_gene: NA
abundance: NA
j_gene: TRBJ1-4
CDR3aa: CASRPNSGDEKLFF
CDR3nt: TGTGCCAGCAGGCCAAATTCCGGGGATGAAAAACTGTTTTTT

v_gene: TRBV19
d_gene: NA
abundance: once
j_gene: TRBJ1-5
CDR3aa: CASSIGTSNQPQHF
CDR3nt: TGTGCCAGTAGTATAGGGACAAGCAATCAGCCCCAGCATTTT

v_gene: TRBV4-1
d_gene: NA
abundance: NA
j_gene: TRBJ1-3
CDR3aa: CASSQDPRGSSGNTIYF
CDR3nt: TGCGCCAGCAGCCAAGACCCCCGCGGGTCCTCTGGAAACACCATATATTTT

v_gene: TRBV7-8
d_gene: TRBD2
abundance: many
j_gene: TRBJ2-2
CDR3aa: CASSRGGGANTGELFF
CDR3nt: TGTGCCAGCAGCCGGGGGGGGGGCGCGAACACCGGGGAGCTGTTTTTT

v_gene: TRBV25-1
d_gene: NA
abundance: NA
j_gene: TRBJ2-3
CDR3aa: CASLGTWADTQYF
CDR3nt: TGTGCCAGCTTGGGGACTTGGGCAGATACGCAGTATTTT

v_gene: TRBV5-6
d_gene: NA
abundance: many
j_gene: TRBJ2-5
CDR3aa: CASRGWGGAETQYF
CDR3nt: TGTGCCAGCAGGGGGTGGGGGGGGGCTGAGACCCAGTACTTC

v_gene: TRBV7-3
d_gene: NA
abundance: once
j_gene: TRBJ2-1
CDR3aa: CASSLERIQYNEQFF
CDR3nt: TGTGCCAGCAGCTTAGAAAGGATTCAATACAATGAGCAGTTCTTC

v_gene: TRBV2
d_gene: NA
abundance: NA
j_gene: TRBJ2-7
CDR3aa: CASSPLGQEQYF
CDR3nt: TGTGCCAGCAGCCCTCTGGGTCAGGAGCAGTACTTC

v_gene: TRBV5-1
d_gene: TRBD1
abundance: many
j_gene: TRBJ2-5
CDR3aa: CASSATGDSETQYF
CDR3nt: TGCGCCAGCAGCGCGACAGGGGACTCAGAGACCCAGTACTTC

v_gene: TRBV2
d_gene: TRBD1
abundance: many
j_gene: TRBJ2-7
CDR3aa: CASSLGQQPYEQYF
CDR3nt: TGTGCCAGCAGCTTGGGACAGCAACCCTACGAGCAGTACTTC

v_gene: TRBV6-6
d_gene: TRBD1
abundance: many
j_gene: TRBJ2-7
CDR3aa: CASSYSDPGTGGSEQYF
CDR3nt: TGTGCCAGCAGTTACTCGGATCCCGGGACAGGGGGCTCCGAGCAGTACTTC

v_gene: TRBV2
d_gene: NA
abundance: NA
j_gene: TRBJ2-7
CDR3aa: CASSELGATGYEQYF
CDR3nt: TGTGCCAGCAGTGAATTGGGGGCTACAGGCTACGAGCAGTACTTC

v_gene: TRBV7-2
d_gene: TRBD2
abundance: many
j_gene: TRBJ2-5
CDR3aa: CASSLQTSGGETQYF
CDR3nt: TGTGCCAGCAGCCTCCAGACTAGCGGGGGCGAGACCCAGTACTTC

v_gene: TRBV28
d_gene: NA
abundance: NA
j_gene: TRBJ1-6
CDR3aa: CASRPSDNWSPLHF
CDR3nt: TGTGCCAGCAGACCCTCGGATAATTGGTCACCCCTCCACTTT

v_gene: TRBV7-6
d_gene: NA
abundance: few
j_gene: TRBJ2-6
CDR3aa: CASSLEYKAGANVLTF
CDR3nt: TGTGCCAGCAGCTTAGAGTACAAGGCTGGGGCCAACGTCCTGACTTTC

v_gene: TRBV3-1
d_gene: NA
abundance: NA
j_gene: TRBJ1-1
CDR3aa: CASSQDARLTEAFF
CDR3nt: TGTGCCAGCAGCCAAGATGCCCGCTTGACTGAAGCTTTCTTT

v_gene: TRBV7-2
d_gene: NA
abundance: medium-sized
j_gene: TRBJ1-4
CDR3aa: CASSLATVNEKLFF
CDR3nt: TGTGCCAGCAGCCTGGCGACAGTGAATGAAAAACTGTTTTTT

v_gene: TRBV7-9
d_gene: NA
abundance: NA
j_gene: TRBJ2-3
CDR3aa: CASSPGRMSGTDTQYF
CDR3nt: TGTGCCAGCAGCCCCGGGCGTATGAGCGGCACAGATACGCAGTATTTT

v_gene: TRBV7-9
d_gene: NA
abundance: NA
j_gene: TRBJ2-7
CDR3aa: CASSLGYGSYEQYF
CDR3nt: TGTGCCAGCAGCTTAGGGTACGGGAGCTACGAGCAGTACTTC

v_gene: TRBV6-1
d_gene: TRBD2
abundance: once
j_gene: TRBJ2-7
CDR3aa: CASTSRGLAGDTTQYF
CDR3nt: TGTGCCAGCACCTCTCGGGGACTAGCGGGCGATACTACGCAGTACTTC

v_gene: TRBV6-1
d_gene: TRBD1
abundance: many
j_gene: TRBJ1-4
CDR3aa: CASSETGWDYEKLFF
CDR3nt: TGTGCCAGCAGTGAGACAGGGTGGGATTACGAAAAACTGTTTTTT

v_gene: TRBV11-3
d_gene: NA
abundance: NA
j_gene: TRBJ2-3
CDR3aa: CASSKTRDNTDTQYF
CDR3nt: TGTGCCAGCAGCAAGACTAGGGACAACACAGATACGCAGTATTTT

v_gene: TRBV11-2
d_gene: TRBD2
abundance: NA
j_gene: TRBJ2-7
CDR3aa: CASSLAGEWNEQYF
CDR3nt: TGTGCCAGCAGCCTAGCGGGAGAGTGGAATGAGCAGTACTTC

v_gene: TRBV28
d_gene: TRBD1
abundance: NA
j_gene: TRBJ1-2
CDR3aa: CASRSPPTGNYGYTF
CDR3nt: TGTGCCAGCAGAAGCCCGCCGACAGGGAACTATGGCTACACCTTC

v_gene: TRBV3-1
d_gene: NA
abundance: few
j_gene: TRBJ1-1
CDR3aa: CASSHPPNTEAFF
CDR3nt: TGTGCCAGCAGCCATCCCCCGAACACTGAAGCTTTCTTT

v_gene: TRBV20-1
d_gene: NA
abundance: NA
j_gene: TRBJ2-1
CDR3aa: CSARDWGGQTYNEQFF
CDR3nt: TGCAGTGCTAGAGATTGGGGAGGACAAACCTACAATGAGCAGTTCTTC

v_gene: TRBV7-9
d_gene: TRBD1
abundance: few
j_gene: TRBJ2-5
CDR3aa: CASSLAGTDETQYF
CDR3nt: TGTGCCAGCAGCTTAGCCGGGACAGACGAGACCCAGTACTTC

v_gene: TRBV20-1
d_gene: TRBD2
abundance: NA
j_gene: TRBJ2-3
CDR3aa: CSAGGAGVWTDTQYF
CDR3nt: TGCAGTGCGGGAGGGGCGGGAGTCTGGACAGATACGCAGTATTTT

v_gene: TRBV5-1
d_gene: NA
abundance: many
j_gene: TRBJ1-1
CDR3aa: CASSLATGLFTEAFF
CDR3nt: TGCGCCAGCAGCTTGGCCACAGGGTTATTCACTGAAGCTTTCTTT

v_gene: TRBV10-3
d_gene: TRBD1
abundance: many
j_gene: TRBJ2-5
CDR3aa: CAIGGQGKETQYF
CDR3nt: TGTGCCATCGGGGGACAGGGAAAAGAGACCCAGTACTTC

v_gene: TRBV7-6
d_gene: NA
abundance: NA
j_gene: TRBJ2-1
CDR3aa: CASSLMEGPYNEQFF
CDR3nt: TGTGCCAGCAGCTTAATGGAGGGGCCCTACAATGAGCAGTTCTTC

v_gene: TRBV7-6
d_gene: TRBD1
abundance: NA
j_gene: TRBJ2-1
CDR3aa: CASSPRSGQGPGGQFF
CDR3nt: TGTGCTAGCAGCCCGCGCTCGGGACAGGGCCCCGGGGGGCAGTTCTTC

v_gene: TRBV10-3
d_gene: TRBD2
abundance: NA
j_gene: TRBJ2-2
CDR3aa: CAISLGLAGVKGELFF
CDR3nt: TGTGCCATCAGCCTAGGACTAGCGGGAGTTAAGGGGGAGCTGTTTTTT

v_gene: TRBV5-6
d_gene: NA
abundance: many
j_gene: TRBJ2-1
CDR3aa: CASSLWKYNEQFF
CDR3nt: TGTGCCAGCAGCTTGTGGAAGTACAATGAGCAGTTCTTC

v_gene: TRBV7-3
d_gene: TRBD2
abundance: NA
j_gene: TRBJ2-1
CDR3aa: CASSLTSGGALPYNEQFF
CDR3nt: TGTGCCAGCAGCTTAACTAGCGGGGGGGCCTTACCCTACAATGAGCAGTTCTTC

v_gene: TRBV6-6
d_gene: NA
abundance: NA
j_gene: TRBJ2-5
CDR3aa: CASSYGVPHF
CDR3nt: TGTGCCAGCAGTTACGGAGTCCCGCACTTC

v_gene: TRBV7-9
d_gene: NA
abundance: many
j_gene: TRBJ2-1
CDR3aa: CASSWKNNEQFF
CDR3nt: TGTGCCAGCAGCTGGAAAAACAATGAGCAGTTCTTC

v_gene: TRBV5-1
d_gene: TRBD1
abundance: few
j_gene: TRBJ1-1
CDR3aa: CASSRGATGDTEAFF
CDR3nt: TGCGCCAGCAGCCGAGGGGCCACAGGGGATACTGAAGCTTTCTTT

v_gene: TRBV27
d_gene: NA
abundance: few
j_gene: TRBJ2-7
CDR3aa: CASSMTGTSTYNEQYF
CDR3nt: TGTGCCAGCAGTATGACCGGGACTTCCACTTACAATGAGCAGTACTTC

v_gene: TRBV10-3
d_gene: NA
abundance: many
j_gene: TRBJ1-2
CDR3aa: CAIRKNGYTF
CDR3nt: TGTGCCATCAGGAAGAATGGCTACACCTTC

v_gene: TRBV4-1
d_gene: NA
abundance: many
j_gene: TRBJ2-6
CDR3aa: CASSQSAEGSGANVLTF
CDR3nt: TGCGCCAGCAGCCAGTCGGCAGAGGGCTCTGGGGCCAACGTCCTGACTTTC

v_gene: TRBV10-3
d_gene: TRBD1
abundance: few
j_gene: TRBJ2-7
CDR3aa: CAIRATGAYEQYF
CDR3nt: TGTGCCATCAGGGCGACAGGGGCCTACGAGCAGTACTTC